The following is a T cell receptor beta chain sequence with its context. The study ran its PCR with 60 Vbeta and 13 Jbeta primers. Profiled with immunoSEQ multiplex PCR; TCRdb holds only in-frame clones, not every one. The table includes 63,000 or so clones, 65% to 85% detected once. These data are taken from a study of cytomegalovirus exposure and HLA in healthy donors. As for the study in general: Earlier work reported some 110 million unique TCR beta sequences from some 180 million T cells.

Trimming took 6 bases from V and 7 from J, leaving 12 bases between them. In germline, CDR1 is SGHNT, CDR2 YENEEA. The CDR3 loop spans 13 amino acids. The sequence was obtained from a woman between 25 and 40 years old in good health and CMV-seronegative. The chain couples TRBV11-3 to TRBJ2-2; weak D call: TRBD1 (6 bases). Sequenced sample: PBMCs. The CDR3 is CASSLGTSGELFF. The CDR3 DNA follows: TGTGCCAGCAGTCTCGGGACAAGCGGGGAGCTGTTTTTT.